A single sample gave rise to the 4 T cell receptor beta chains below, sequenced in a study of cytomegalovirus exposure and HLA in healthy donors. The protocol was immunoSEQ multiplex PCR, while the TCRdb copy is restricted to in-frame clones and leaves out a portion. The data show roughly 200,000 clones, around 81% seen once. Sequenced input: PBMCs. These receptor sequences come from a woman aged 18-30 years in good health and CMV-seropositive.

V usage is TRBV19 and J usage is TRBJ1-2, with 7 bases fitting TRBD1. The CDR3 length is 14 residues. In germline, CDR1 is LNHDA, CDR2 SQIVND (reference sequence). V lost 10 bases, J lost 5 bases, and 13 bases stayed unmatched. The CDR3 protein is CATGGSDGTYGYTF. The DNA of the CDR3 is TGTGCCACAGGGGGTTCGGATGGGACATATGGCTACACCTTC.

The gene calls are TRBV12-5 and TRBJ2-7, with 10 bases aligning to TRBD2. CDR1 LGHNT and CDR2 FRNRAP come from the germline V gene. Trimming at V came to 5 bases and at J to 4 bases, leaving 5 bases not matched to a gene. The CDR3 covers 14 residues. CDR3 sequence reads: CASGPSGGTYEQYF. The CDR3, as DNA: TGTGCTAGTGGTCCTAGCGGGGGTACGTACGAGCAGTACTTC.

The chain uses TRBV19 and TRBJ2-6; tentative D call: TRBD1 (5 bases). The V end was cut by 0 bases, the J end by 0 bases, with 9 bases between. Germline lookup yields CDR1 LNHDA and CDR2 SQIVND (reference sequence). This CDR3 spans 17 amino acids. CDR3 sequence (DNA): TGTGCCAGTAGTATAGATCAGGGCAACTCTGGGGCCAACGTCCTGACTTTC. Its protein product is CASSIDQGNSGANVLTF.

The chain has TRBV7-9 and TRBJ2-4; D is unclear. The germline V gene encodes CDR1 SEHNR and CDR2 FQNEAQ (reference sequence). There are 17 residues in the CDR3. The ends were cut back, 3 bases at V and 2 bases at J, with 17 bases in the middle. The DNA of the CDR3 is TGTGCCAGCAGCTTCCAGGTTTTGGGTTATTCCAAAAACATTCAGTACTTC. It codes for CASSFQVLGYSKNIQYF. Full variable domain (missing parts from reference TRBV7-9 and TRBJ2-4): DTGVSQNPRHKITKRGQNVTFRCDPISEHNRLYWYRQTLGQGPEFLTYFQNEAQLEKSRLLSDRFSAERPKGSFSTLEIQRTEQGDSAMYLCASSFQVLGYSKNIQYFGAGTRLSVL.